This T cell receptor (beta chain) stems from a study of long-term antiretroviral therapy in people with HIV. As for the study in general: The study's earliest collections predate the 2015 immediate-ART recommendation by about a decade.

No donor had fewer than one pre-ART PBMC sample or fewer than two post-ART PBMC samples. Turning to this clone: The antigen remains undetermined.

They ran version v3.0 of the immunoSEQ assay at survey level. Sequencing was performed with immunoSEQ multiplex PCR; in TCRdb, only in-frame clones are kept and a portion is missing. The sample shows around 30,000 clones, approximately 93% of them seen only once. Findings and caveats of the study: Upon ART, diversity increased but remained lower than transplant donor controls. Spans of CDR3 length were tighter for HIV repertoires than for controls.

This TCR was sampled from a woman aged 35 to 49 with HIV. Sequences were derived from unsorted PBMCs, sampled about 6.5 years after starting antiretroviral therapy.

The CDR3, as DNA: TGTGCCAGCAGTCCGCCGGACAGATGGGCTGGTCAGCCCCAGCATTTT. Amino acid sequence: CASSPPDRWAGQPQHF. The chain has TRBV28 and TRBJ1-5; D is possibly TRBD1 (6 bases). The V end was cut by 5 bases, the J end by 6 bases, with 20 bases between. CDR3 length: 16 residues. In germline, CDR1 is MDHEN, CDR2 SYDVKM.